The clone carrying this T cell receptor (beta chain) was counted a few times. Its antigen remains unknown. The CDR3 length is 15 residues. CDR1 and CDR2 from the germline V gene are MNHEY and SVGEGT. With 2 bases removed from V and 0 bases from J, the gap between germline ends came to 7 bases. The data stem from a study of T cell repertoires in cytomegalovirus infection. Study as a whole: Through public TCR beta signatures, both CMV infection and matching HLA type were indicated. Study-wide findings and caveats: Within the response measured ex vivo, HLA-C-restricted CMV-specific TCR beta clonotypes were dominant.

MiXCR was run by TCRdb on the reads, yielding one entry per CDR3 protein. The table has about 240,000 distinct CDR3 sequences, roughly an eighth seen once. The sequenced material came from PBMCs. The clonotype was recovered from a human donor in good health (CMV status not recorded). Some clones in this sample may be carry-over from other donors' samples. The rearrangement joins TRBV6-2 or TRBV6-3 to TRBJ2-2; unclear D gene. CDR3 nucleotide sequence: TGTGCCAGCAGTTACGGGGTATCGAACACCGGGGAGCTGTTTTTT. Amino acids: CASSYGVSNTGELFF.